This entry features one TCR beta chain sequence. It has no known antigen specificity. Base qualities were left out, and no much larger clone turns up one base away. This sample is part of a study of cytomegalovirus exposure and HLA in healthy donors (dated by TCRdb to 2016 to 2017). Study-level background: An earlier analysis of around 600 of the donors reported roughly 270 Gb of sequence data and about 100 million unique TCR beta sequences from approximately 180 million T cells. An early release covering roughly 580 HLA-typed donors comprised 250 to 350 gigabases of sequencing data and about 90 million unique TCR sequences. Among the roughly 400 genotyped donors, approximately 77% belonged to the genetic ancestry cluster associated with self-reported Caucasian donors. The study aimed to test whether cataloging public T cell receptors could reveal signatures of past pathogen exposure. The study used immunosequencing to profile the T cell repertoires of approximately 650 subjects and linked those repertoires to cytomegalovirus serostatus. A separate validation cohort of 100 to 150 different subjects was used in addition to the approximately 700-subject first cohort. To predict cytomegalovirus infection status, the study brought together high-throughput TCR immunosequencing, statistical association of individual TCRs with disease status, and machine learning. To study patterns of TCR occurrence, a later analysis re-analyzed previously published TCR beta repertoires from 666 donors and added high-resolution HLA genotyping. Rather than drawing on any new phenotypic data, the later analysis identified candidate immune exposures from TCR beta sequences and the way those sequences occurred across donors. An earlier analysis of fewer than 700 of the donors applied high-throughput TCR beta sequencing to assess whether each TCR beta V gene segment acted as functional or pseudogenic. Donor age, sex, ethnicity and CMV serostatus were compiled alongside the repertoire data. A later genetic analysis used genome-wide SNP genotypes for about 65% of the roughly 700 donors, treating that subset as a discovery cohort. Every discovery cohort repertoire had been produced on one sequencing platform. Both class I and class II loci were covered by HLA typing, at four-digit resolution. The number of typed donors differed by locus: about 620-640 for A, B, C, DRB1 and DQB1; some 500 for DQA1; 600 to 610 for DPA1; and around 470 for DPB1. About five DR-DQ haplotypes were treated as single units for association and clustering because of strong linkage in the cohort. Among roughly 370 genotyped donors of the cohort, an average of about 240,000 unique TCR beta nucleotide sequences were sequenced per donor, approximately 20% of them non-productive. On the study overall, not on this receptor specifically: CMV serostatus was the only immune exposure information available for the cohort. The study listed 164 TCR beta chains as associated with cytomegalovirus. A later analysis reported that several top co-occurrence clusters appeared linked to parvovirus B19, influenza, CMV and Epstein-Barr virus. The authors suggested that the approach could potentially be extended to other disease states and immunological phenotypes. Cytomegalovirus status was reported to be diagnosed by the classifier with high specificity and sensitivity in both the original and validation cohorts. Correlated functional status among segregating V segments might reflect linkage disequilibrium, but an unknown experimental factor could not be ruled out. According to a later genetic analysis, donors in an Asian-associated ancestry cluster had fewer N-insertions in productive TCRs than the roughly 660-donor mean. Because some donors lacked HLA typing at each locus, the association tests relied only on the typed subset. The presence/absence analyses assumed that sequencing depth was roughly uniform across donors, and that assumption may not be true. Because counts were too low, under 20 rarely observed V segments, including chromosome 9 orphons, were left out of the earlier analysis of roughly 600 of the donors. A few of the identified cytomegalovirus-associated TCR beta chains were confirmed in vitro to be specific for cytomegalovirus antigens. In this cohort, only TCR beta chains were sequenced, and detectable features were limited by the absence of alpha or paired-chain data. A group of highly shared sequence variants was considered likely to be a technical artifact of the sequencing pipeline. Most CMV-associated TCR beta chains appeared to be HLA-restricted in a later analysis, and the HLA associations seemed to be driven largely by CMV exposure. In a later analysis, HLA-associated TCR beta chains were found to be more clonally expanded and to have lower generation probabilities than equally common non-associated chains. Specific HLA alleles were associated with 15,000 to 20,000 TCR beta sequences at a false discovery rate of 0.05 in a later analysis. A further reported finding was that TCR beta sequences accurately predicted the HLA-A and HLA-B alleles for most subjects in the first cohort. While some public TCRs were present in many individuals, most TCR sequences turned up only very rarely across donors. In a later genetic analysis, a missense DCLRE1C variant was associated with V-gene and J-gene trimming of TCR beta chains, and the association was replicated in an independent cohort. Some IMGT-functional V segments, including TRBV6-2 and TRBV6-3, could not be told apart with the 87-base-pair reads, so those segments were excluded. Assigning TCR associations to individual alleles was difficult when HLA alleles, especially DR and DQ, strongly co-occurred. In a later analysis, TCR association rates were found to vary across HLA loci, with the most associated TCRs seen for DRB1 alleles and the fewest for HLA-C alleles. In an earlier analysis of about 600 of the donors, most TCR beta V segments appeared in productive rearrangements about 87% or about 30% of the time, broadly matching IMGT annotations.

In total, roughly 670 healthy bone marrow donors made up the cohort. At the time of sampling, every cohort member was nominally healthy, though immune exposures that went unrecorded were likely present. The donor tested CMV seronegative, placing the donor among the 352 seronegative members of the cohort. A peripheral blood sample was provided by each donor, and peripheral blood mononuclear cells were used for TCR beta sequencing. Genomic DNA was extracted from the blood cell samples with the Qiagen DNeasy Blood Extraction Kit. Library preparation was by the immunoSEQ multiplex PCR assay. The multiplex PCR relied on a mix of 60 forward primers for TCR Vbeta segments and 13 reverse primers for TCR Jbeta segments. The CDR3 region of rearranged TCR beta genes was amplified from genomic DNA by a multiplex PCR assay. On the Illumina HiSeq System, the amplified TCR beta libraries were sequenced as 87-base-pair reads. Per the original workflow: A later analysis counted about 80 million unique TCR beta chains across the 550 to 800 repertoires, and roughly 11 million of these chains were shared by at least two donors. Raw reads were error-corrected and collapsed into unique sequences by a nearest-neighbor algorithm in which closely related sequences were merged to remove PCR and sequencing errors. To assign V, D and J gene segments, CDR3 sequences were aligned to IMGT reference sequences. For a sequence to be retained, at least a six-nucleotide match to both a V gene segment and a J gene segment was required. A rearrangement counted as productive if the CDR3 had no stop codons and remained in frame with V and J, and every other rearrangement counted as non-productive. Following IMGT convention, CDR3 was defined as the stretch from the second conserved V-encoded cysteine up to the conserved J-encoded phenylalanine. The earlier analysis of about 590 of the donors excluded sequences that lacked an unambiguous match to a single V gene segment. In an earlier analysis of 587 of the donors, V segments were called functional above 56.7% productive rearrangements and were called segregating when the between-donor standard deviation exceeded 5%. A statistical classification framework was built to diagnose cytomegalovirus status from the catalog of TCR beta chain sequences. In a later analysis, V and J genes were assigned by comparing TCR nucleotide sequences against IMGT/GENE-DB human TR gene sequences. The TCRdist pipeline was used in a later analysis to assign CDR3 sequences and most-parsimonious VDJ recombination scenarios. In a later analysis, every TCR beta chain was defined by the combination of its CDR3 amino acid sequence and its V-gene family, and reads without a unique V-gene family were dropped. In a later analysis, around 600 highly shared, low-generation-probability nucleotide sequences were removed to address suspected cross-contamination and a sequencing artifact. A later analysis calculated a clonal expansion index for each public chain from normalized within-repertoire ranks of inferred template counts. In a later analysis, generation probabilities were computed using a VDJ recombination model fitted to out-of-frame rearrangements, and the results were checked against IGoR. In a later analysis, TCR-TCR, TCR-HLA and TCR-CMV co-occurrence was scored with hypergeometric tests, and a repertoire-size bias correction was applied to TCR pairs. A later analysis estimated false discovery rates by permuting HLA or CMV assignments 20 times. In a later analysis, co-occurring TCRs were grouped with DBSCAN, and TCRdist sequence similarity was added when clustering was performed within HLA-allele-positive subsets. Co-occurrence clustering excluded repertoires with fewer than 30,000 or more than 120,000 public chains, plus five with anomalous nucleotide sharing. Not all clones reach the TCRdb copy of this immuneACCESS table, which keeps in-frame sequences only. Checked studies attribute under half of the gap to unresolved V genes and leave the rest unexplained. V, J and clone size are those of that table, while D and trimming were read from the DNA. Recorded for this sample are under 200,000 clones; approximately 76% of them occurred a single time. The ten largest clonotypes hold approximately 1.3% of the sample.

From V the trimming removes 0 bases and from J it removes 4 bases, while the gene matches leave 6 bases of the junction unaccounted for. The CDR3 measures 16 amino acids from cysteine to phenylalanine. The retained sequence is limited to the CDR3, 48 bases, with the frame set at the first base. CDR1 and CDR2, looked up from the germline V gene, are SGDLS and YYNGEE. This clonotype originated in a man in his sixties in good health and CMV-seronegative. The V and J segments used are TRBV9 and TRBJ1-2, and TRBD1 matches 10 of the central bases. Sequences were obtained from PBMCs. The CDR3 sequence is CASSVGTGGLFYGYTF. The DNA is TGTGCCAGCAGCGTAGGGACAGGGGGGTTGTTCTATGGCTACACCTTC.